This TCR beta chain was recorded in a study of shared clonotypes between healthy human individuals. CDR3 length equals 16 residues. The V gene end was trimmed by 4 bases and the J gene end by 7 bases; junction bases not matched to a gene: 11. Per the germline V gene, CDR1 is SGDLS and CDR2 is YYNGEE. Points from the study as a whole: Larger richness was generally estimated for naive than memory subsets.

Measured with immunoSEQ multiplex PCR; TCRdb has only the in-frame clones, and not every one. The repertoire holds around 980,000 clones, with about 84% as singletons. Points on this clone: No antigen is known for it.

Material for sequencing was memory CD4+ T cells from PBMCs. Subset of the sample: CD45RA-negative fraction. This chain joins TRBV9 and TRBJ2-5; the match to TRBD2 covers 12 bases. This clonotype originated in a man aged 18 to 30 in good health. Some clones in this sample may be carry-over from other donors' samples. The CDR3 coding sequence is TGTGCCAGCAGCCCCCGGACTAGCGGGACCCATGGGACCCAGTACTTC. It yields the protein CASSPRTSGTHGTQYF.